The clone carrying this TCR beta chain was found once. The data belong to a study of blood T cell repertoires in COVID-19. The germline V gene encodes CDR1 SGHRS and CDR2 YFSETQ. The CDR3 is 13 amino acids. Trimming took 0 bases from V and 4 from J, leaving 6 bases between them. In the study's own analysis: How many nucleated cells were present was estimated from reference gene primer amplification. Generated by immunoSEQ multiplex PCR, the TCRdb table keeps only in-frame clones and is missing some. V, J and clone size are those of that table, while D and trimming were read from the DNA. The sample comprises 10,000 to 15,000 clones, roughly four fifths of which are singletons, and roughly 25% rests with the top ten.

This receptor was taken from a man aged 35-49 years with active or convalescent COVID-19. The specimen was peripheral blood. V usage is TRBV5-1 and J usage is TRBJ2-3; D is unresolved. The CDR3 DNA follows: TGCGCCAGCAGCTTGGCCCGGGCAGATACGCAGTATTTT. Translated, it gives CASSLARADTQYF.